This T cell receptor beta chain derives from a study of T-cell memory formation after mild COVID-19. TCRdb re-derived calls from the 5' RACE reads in MiXCR, one entry per CDR3 protein. The table shows 500,000 to 650,000 distinct CDR3 sequences, with 20% to 25% occurring only once. A remark on this clonotype: Its antigen is still unknown.

This CDR3 has 16 amino acids. CDR1 is MGHRA, CDR2 YSYEKL, per germline. V lost 2 bases and J lost 3; bases outside the gene matches: 4. Points from the study as a whole: There were some responding clones in pre-infection memory, which suggested that cross-reactive memory had joined. The authors did not confirm SARS-CoV-2 specificity of second-wave clones peaking day 37.

This clonotype was sampled from an adult woman who had mild COVID-19 (a few samples of this study predate the infection). Cell type and time point are not known. This chain uses TRBV4-1 with TRBJ2-1, with 10 nucleotides matching TRBD1. The sample taken for sequencing was PBMCs or a T cell subset sorted from them (not recorded which). The chain's CDR3 is CASSQNGQGVYNEQFF. In nucleotides, the CDR3 is TGCGCCAGCAGCCAAAACGGACAGGGGGTCTACAATGAGCAGTTCTTC.